These 18 T cell receptor beta chains came from one sample sequenced in a study of cytomegalovirus exposure and HLA in healthy donors. The PCR contained 60 Vbeta and 13 Jbeta primers. Clones were read by immunoSEQ multiplex PCR, and TCRdb kept only the in-frame ones, dropping some. The data hold more than 100,000 clones, with around 80% observed a single time. The sequencing sample was made of PBMCs. These receptor sequences come from a female donor in good health and CMV-seropositive.

In this sample, this clone turned up once. CDR3 in amino acids: CASSYGQGNTEAFF. DNA for the CDR3: TGTGCCAGCAGCTACGGACAGGGGAACACTGAAGCTTTCTTT. The genes are TRBV2 and TRBJ1-1; TRBD1 matches 8 bases. CDR3 size: 14 residues. J gave up 1 base and V 6 bases, and 4 bases lay outside the gene matches. Germline V gives CDR1 SNHLY, CDR2 FYNNEI.

The V call is TRBV18, the J call TRBJ2-1; tentatively, D is TRBD2 (5 bases). This CDR3 spans 14 amino acids. V dropped 3 bases and J dropped 12 bases, with 18 bases sitting between them. Germline loops: CDR1 KGHSH, CDR2 LQKENI. Here the CDR3 DNA reads TGTGCCAGCTCACCCGAATCGGGATGGTCGGGGCAGTTCTTC. It translates to CASSPESGWSGQFF. Supplemented by reference TRBV18 and TRBJ2-1, the full variable domain reads NAGVMQNPRHLVRRRGQEARLRCSPMKGHSHVYWYRQLPEEGLKFMVYLQKENIIDESGMPKERFSAEFPKEGPSILRIQQVVRGDSAAYFCASSPESGWSGQFFGPGTRLTVL.

This clone has only a few counts. The V call is TRBV7-2, the J call TRBJ2-5; 9 bases map to TRBD2. V lost 1 base and J lost 1; bases outside the gene matches: 4. Germline CDR1 SGHTA, CDR2 FQGNSA. The CDR3 runs 16 residues. CDR3 nucleotide sequence: TGTGCCAGCAGCTTAGTTGGTAGCGGGGGCCAAGAGACCCAGTACTTC. Encoded protein: CASSLVGSGGQETQYF. The full variable domain, with the rest looked up from reference TRBV7-2 and TRBJ2-5, is GAGVSQSPSNKVTEKGKDVELRCDPISGHTALYWYRQSLGQGLEFLIYFQGNSAPDKSGLPSDRFSAERTGGSVSTLTIQRTQQEDSAVYLCASSLVGSGGQETQYFGPGTRLLVL.

The V gene is TRBV7-9, the J gene TRBJ1-2; 7 bases map to TRBD1. The CDR3 has 14 amino acids. The J segment lost 8 bases and the V segment lost 1 base, leaving 7 bases of the junction unmatched. Germline V gene data show CDR1 as SEHNR and CDR2 as FQNEAQ (reference sequence). The CDR3 nucleotides read TGTGCCAGCAGCTTAGAAAGGGGGCAGACGGGCTACACCTTC. Translation: CASSLERGQTGYTF.

The chain links TRBV10-3 to TRBJ1-6; no clear D. This CDR3 is built from 12 residues. The germline gives CDR1 ENHRY, CDR2 SYGVKD. V lost 6 bases to trimming and J lost 5 bases, with 5 bases between them. The CDR3 region has the DNA TGTGCCATCAGCGGGAATAATTCACCCCTCCACTTT. The encoded protein is CAISGNNSPLHF.

In DNA, the CDR3 is TGTGCCAGCAGTTTATCGAGGGGCAGGGGTGGGTCACCCCTCCACTTT. Its translation: CASSLSRGRGGSPLHF. The chain carries TRBV27 and TRBJ1-6, with D perhaps matching TRBD1 (6 bases). The germline CDR1 and CDR2 sequences are MNHEY and SMNVEV (reference sequence). V gave up 0 bases and J gave up 10 bases, with 16 bases separating them. This CDR3 is built from 16 residues.

This clone came up once. The V gene is TRBV18, the J gene TRBJ2-7, with 8 bases aligning to TRBD1. V shed 1 base, J shed 0 bases, and the junction held 2 bases outside the gene matches. Germline lookup yields CDR1 KGHSH and CDR2 LQKENI. The CDR3 spans 15 residues. As DNA, the CDR3 is TGTGCCAGCTCACCACGGGACAGGAGCTCCTACGAGCAGTACTTC. Translated: CASSPRDRSSYEQYF.

This clone showed up just a few times. This sequence joins TRBV4-3 and TRBJ1-4; 9 bases are shared with TRBD1. Germline V lookup: CDR1 LGHNA, CDR2 YSLEER. The CDR3 runs 14 residues. V shed 3 bases and J 12 bases; nucleotides not matched to a gene: 8. The CDR3 coding sequence is TGCGCCAGCAGCCATGAGGGACAGGGTAGGGAACTGTTTTTT. This gives the protein CASSHEGQGRELFF.

The chain couples TRBV5-4 to TRBJ2-1; 11 bases map to TRBD2. The CDR3 runs to 17 residues. Germline V gene lookup returns CDR1 SGHNT and CDR2 YYREEE (reference sequence). With V trimmed by 1 base and J by 5 bases, 8 bases remained unmatched. The CDR3, as DNA: TGTGCCAGCAGCTTGCCGACTAGCGGGGCTAGTAACAATGAGCAGTTCTTC. Translating gives CASSLPTSGASNNEQFF.

The J gene is TRBJ2-7, the V gene TRBV7-2, with no clear D. CDR1 SGHTA and CDR2 FQGNSA come from the germline V gene. The CDR3 has 11 residues. V lost 6 bases and J lost 2, with 5 bases in between. CDR3 DNA sequence: TGTGCCAGCAGGGAGACCTACGAGCAGTACTTC. It specifies CASRETYEQYF.

V gene TRBV29-1 combines with J gene TRBJ2-1; 10 bases agree with TRBD1. Germline CDR1 and CDR2: SQVTM and ANQGSEA. This CDR3 has 14 residues. V shed 4 bases and J 9 bases; nucleotides not matched to a gene: 9. CDR3 in amino acids: CSVAETGGIGEQFF. CDR3 nucleotide sequence: TGCAGCGTTGCAGAGACAGGGGGCATAGGTGAGCAGTTCTTC.

V is TRBV11-2 and J is TRBJ2-3; TRBD2 might be the D (5 bases). The CDR3 is made up of 15 amino acids. V lost 2 bases, J lost 1 base, and 10 bases lay in between. CDR1 SGHAT and CDR2 FQNNGV come from the germline V gene. CDR3 in DNA: TGTGCCAGCAGCTTACGAGGGATTGGCACAGATACGCAGTATTTT. Protein sequence: CASSLRGIGTDTQYF. Supplemented by reference TRBV11-2 and TRBJ2-3, the full variable domain reads EAGVAQSPRYKIIEKRQSVAFWCNPISGHATLYWYQQILGQGPKLLIQFQNNGVVDDSQLPKDRFSAERLKGVDSTLKIQPAKLEDSAVYLCASSLRGIGTDTQYFGPGTRLTVL.

The rearrangement links TRBV25-1 to TRBJ2-2; the D gene is possibly TRBD2 (5 bases). V was clipped by 6 bases and J by 3 bases, with 11 bases between them. The CDR3 runs to 14 residues. Germline loops: CDR1 MGHDK, CDR2 SYGVNS. The CDR3 nucleotides are TGTGCCAGCAGGCTTTACGGGGACACCGGGGAGCTGTTTTTT. This translates into CASRLYGDTGELFF. The full variable domain, with the rest looked up from reference TRBV25-1 and TRBJ2-2, is EADIYQTPRYLVIGTGKKITLECSQTMGHDKMYWYQQDPGMELHLIHYSYGVNSTEKGDLSSESTVSRIRTEHFPLTLESARPSHTSQYLCASRLYGDTGELFFGEGSRLTVL.

The chain links TRBV9 to TRBJ1-5; 8 bases agree with TRBD1. The junction had 6 bases not matched to a gene; V was cut back by 1 base and J by 6 bases. CDR3 length: 15 residues. The germline V gene has CDR1 SGDLS and CDR2 YYNGEE. This CDR3 is CASSVTSDRGQPQHF. The DNA for the CDR3 is TGTGCCAGCAGCGTAACGTCCGACAGGGGTCAGCCCCAGCATTTT.

This chain uses TRBV30 with TRBJ1-3; 8 bases fit TRBD1. The CDR3 runs 15 residues. Trimming at V came to 2 bases and at J to 4 bases, leaving 7 bases not matched to a gene. Germline CDR1 reads GTSNPN; CDR2 reads SVGIG (reference sequence). CDR3 in amino acids: CAWSRQGAGGNTIYF. Here the CDR3 DNA reads TGTGCCTGGAGTCGTCAGGGGGCAGGCGGAAACACCATATATTTT.

This chain joins TRBV7-2 and TRBJ2-2; D is possibly TRBD2 (5 bases). CDR1 is SGHTA and CDR2 is FQGNSA in the germline V gene. The V end was cut by 5 bases, the J end by 5 bases, with 15 bases between. This CDR3 is built from 15 residues. The DNA of the CDR3 is TGTGCCAGCAGCCCCCGCCGGACTGAAACCGGGGAGCTGTTTTTT. Amino acid sequence: CASSPRRTETGELFF.

The J gene is TRBJ2-6, the V gene TRBV7-3; D possibly corresponds to TRBD2 (5 bases). V gave up 5 bases and J gave up 2 bases, with 13 bases separating them. Germline CDR1 SGHTA, CDR2 FQGTGA. The CDR3 extends over 16 amino acids. The CDR3 DNA reads TGTGCCAGCAGCCTCGCCCGGGATACTGGGGCCAACGTCCTGACTTTC. It encodes CASSLARDTGANVLTF.

This chain joins TRBV5-4 and TRBJ2-2; D is uncertain. Germline V gives CDR1 SGHNT, CDR2 YYREEE (reference sequence). The CDR3 is 15 residues long. V was trimmed by 4 bases and J by 0 bases, leaving 10 bases between them. CDR3 bases: TGTGCCAGCAGCCAAACTAAGGCGAACACCGGGGAGCTGTTTTTT. Amino acid sequence: CASSQTKANTGELFF.